These 5 T cell receptor beta chains were all obtained from the same sample, sequenced in a study of blood T cell repertoires in COVID-19. Generated by immunoSEQ multiplex PCR, the TCRdb table keeps only in-frame clones and is missing some. The sample lists around 300,000 clones, around 86% occurring once. Source material: peripheral blood. These receptors all come from a woman in her 30s with active or convalescent COVID-19.

This clone occurred a few times. This chain links TRBV2 with TRBJ1-3; possible D gene TRBD1, 5 bases. CDR1 and CDR2 from the germline V gene are SNHLY and FYNNEI. The CDR3 extends over 13 amino acids. Trimming took off 6 bases at V and 2 bases at J, with 8 bases between the two ends. CDR3 DNA sequence: TGTGCCAGCAGCGGGGGGACTGGAAACACCATATATTTT. It codes for CASSGGTGNTIYF. The entire variable domain, with the rest obtained from reference TRBV2 and TRBJ1-3, is as follows: EPEVTQTPSHQVTQMGQEVILRCVPISNHLYFYWYRQILGQKVEFLVSFYNNEISEKSEIFDDQFSVERPDGSNFTLKIRSTKLEDSAMYFCASSGGTGNTIYFGEGSWLTVV.

This chain links TRBV2 with TRBJ1-6; D unclear. Germline V lookup: CDR1 SNHLY, CDR2 FYNNEI. V lost 4 bases and J lost 7, with 11 bases in between. CDR3 length: 14 residues. The CDR3 DNA follows: TGTGCCAGCAGTGCCGAGGGAACCAATTCACCCCTCCACTTT. This codes for CASSAEGTNSPLHF.

This rearrangement joins TRBV5-1 to TRBJ2-3; 9 nucleotides agree with TRBD2. The CDR3 totals 16 residues. V shed 3 bases and J 0 bases; nucleotides not matched to a gene: 5. Germline CDR1 and CDR2: SGHRS and YFSETQ. CDR3 sequence (DNA): TGCGCCAGCAGCTCCCCTAGCGGGGAGAGCACAGATACGCAGTATTTT. It specifies CASSSPSGESTDTQYF.

The chain is built from TRBV28 and TRBJ1-6, with 12 bases fitting TRBD1. J was trimmed by 12 bases and V by 6 bases; bases with no gene match: 12. CDR3 length equals 16 residues. Germline values: CDR1 MDHEN, CDR2 SYDVKM. DNA for the CDR3: TGTGCCAGCAGCCCCAGTCCGGGACAGGGGGCGCGACCCCTCCACTTT. Residues: CASSPSPGQGARPLHF.

The chain carries TRBV25-1 and TRBJ1-1, with TRBD1 identical over 7 bases. From germline, CDR1 is MGHDK and CDR2 SYGVNS. The ends lost 9 bases at V and 4 bases at J; junction bases unmatched: 11. The CDR3 spans 14 residues. In DNA, the CDR3 is TGTGCCAGGTACAGGGGCATAAGGGGCACTGAAGCTTTCTTT. It yields the protein CARYRGIRGTEAFF. The entire variable domain, with the rest obtained from reference TRBV25-1 and TRBJ1-1, is as follows: EADIYQTPRYLVIGTGKKITLECSQTMGHDKMYWYQQDPGMELHLIHYSYGVNSTEKGDLSSESTVSRIRTEHFPLTLESARPSHTSQYLCARYRGIRGTEAFFGQGTRLTVV.